Listed below are T cell receptor beta chains from one sample, sequenced in a study of CD4 T cells in relation to SARS-CoV-2 and coronaviruses. Profiling relied on immunoSEQ multiplex PCR, and the TCRdb table lists in-frame clones only, not all of them. Here the sample spans some 68,000 clones, 80% to 95% being singletons. Material: naive CD4+ T cells from PBMCs. Source of these receptors: a human donor in good health. The CDR3 runs from the conserved cysteine through the conserved F or W. D genes are given only for firm matches. Some rows have no size entry. The others give once, few or many, or a class for an expanded clone.

cdr3_length | clone_size | j_call | v_call | d_call | cdr3_aa | cdr3_nt
15 | NA | TRBJ2-7 | TRBV9 | TRBD1 | CASSDGQGRSYEQYF | TGTGCCAGCAGCGATGGACAGGGGAGGTCCTACGAGCAGTACTTC
18 | NA | TRBJ1-1 | TRBV28 | TRBD1 | CASSRRTGQGTFGTEAFF | TGTGCCAGCAGTCGGAGAACGGGACAGGGGACCTTTGGCACTGAAGCTTTCTTT
13 | NA | TRBJ2-3 | TRBV12-3/TRBV12-4 | NA | CASSLGFTDTQYF | TGTGCCAGCAGTTTAGGTTTCACAGATACGCAGTATTTT
20 | NA | TRBJ2-1 | TRBV10-3 | NA | CAIRQSAESRQTRAYNEQFF | TGTGCCATCAGACAAAGTGCTGAGTCTCGGCAGACTCGGGCCTACAATGAGCAGTTCTTC
15 | NA | TRBJ2-1 | TRBV7-3 | TRBD2 | CASSLSSSGYNEQFF | TGTGCCAGCAGCTTAAGCTCTAGCGGTTACAATGAGCAGTTCTTC
15 | once | TRBJ1-1 | TRBV9 | NA | CASSVAPRFSAEAFF | TGTGCCAGCAGCGTAGCTCCTCGTTTTTCGGCAGAAGCTTTCTTT
16 | NA | TRBJ2-7 | TRBV7-9 | NA | CASSSIRDTISGEQYF | TGTGCCAGCAGCTCTATCCGGGACACCATCTCGGGCGAGCAGTACTTC
13 | NA | TRBJ1-4 | TRBV2 | NA | CASSELRGEKLFF | TGTGCCAGCAGTGAACTCCGAGGAGAAAAACTGTTTTTT
14 | NA | TRBJ1-5 | TRBV27 | NA | CASSLLRRGQPQHF | TGTGCCAGCAGTTTATTGAGGAGGGGTCAGCCCCAGCATTTT
14 | NA | TRBJ1-2 | TRBV2 | NA | CASSEEAGPYGYTF | TGTGCCAGCAGTGAAGAGGCGGGCCCCTATGGCTACACCTTC
17 | NA | TRBJ2-2 | TRBV21-1 | NA | CASSNREGTGIIRELFF | TGTGCCAGCAGCAATAGAGAGGGGACAGGGATAATCCGGGAGCTGTTTTTT
13 | NA | TRBJ1-2 | TRBV27 | NA | CASSTNRQGGYTF | TGTGCCAGCAGTACAAACCGGCAGGGTGGCTACACCTTC
13 | NA | TRBJ2-3 | TRBV6-9 | NA | CASSYPGADTQYF | TGTGCCAGCAGTTACCCAGGGGCAGATACGCAGTATTTT
13 | NA | TRBJ1-2 | TRBV18 | NA | CASSENTVYGYTF | TGTGCCAGCTCTGAAAACACAGTCTATGGCTACACCTTC
13 | NA | TRBJ1-4 | TRBV20-1 | NA | CSASRGAGEKLFF | TGCAGTGCTAGTCGTGGGGCTGGTGAAAAACTGTTTTTT
14 | NA | TRBJ2-7 | TRBV13 | TRBD2 | CASSGTRGAYEQYF | TGTGCCAGCAGCGGTACACGGGGGGCCTACGAGCAGTACTTC
15 | NA | TRBJ2-1 | TRBV10-3 | NA | CAISESVDPSHEQFF | TGTGCCATCAGTGAGTCGGTAGACCCTAGCCATGAGCAGTTCTTC
16 | once | TRBJ2-3 | TRBV7-6 | TRBD2 | CASSLELAGGPDTQYF | TGTGCCAGCAGCTTGGAACTAGCGGGGGGGCCAGATACGCAGTATTTT
17 | NA | TRBJ2-3 | TRBV9 | TRBD1 | CASSVAWGTGLTDTQYF | TGTGCCAGCAGCGTAGCTTGGGGGACAGGGCTCACAGATACGCAGTATTTT
17 | NA | TRBJ2-5 | TRBV19 | TRBD1 | CASSIVPRGQGRETQYF | TGTGCCAGTAGTATAGTTCCGCGGGGACAGGGGCGTGAGACCCAGTACTTC
16 | few | TRBJ2-2 | TRBV7-2 | NA | CASSLHSGEFTGELFF | TGTGCCAGCAGCTTACATTCGGGGGAGTTCACCGGGGAGCTGTTTTTT
14 | NA | TRBJ1-1 | TRBV19 | NA | CASSLWALNTEAFF | TGTGCCAGTAGTCTTTGGGCGCTGAACACTGAAGCTTTCTTT
16 | NA | TRBJ2-7 | TRBV5-4 | TRBD1 | CASSSLTGESSYEQYF | TGTGCCAGCAGCTCGCTGACAGGGGAGAGCTCCTACGAGCAGTACTTC
14 | NA | TRBJ2-2 | TRBV5-1 | NA | CASSKTANTGELFF | TGCGCCAGCAGTAAGACCGCGAACACCGGGGAGCTGTTTTTT
13 | NA | TRBJ2-7 | TRBV5-1 | NA | CASSLNWSYEQYF | TGCGCCAGCAGCTTAAACTGGTCCTACGAGCAGTACTTC
14 | NA | TRBJ2-5 | TRBV7-9 | TRBD2 | CASSGLAGGETQYF | TGTGCCAGCAGCGGGCTAGCGGGAGGAGAGACCCAGTACTTC
12 | NA | TRBJ2-5 | TRBV7-9 | TRBD1 | CASSRQGETQYF | TGTGCCAGCAGCAGACAGGGGGAGACCCAGTACTTC
15 | NA | TRBJ2-1 | TRBV9 | NA | CASSPRVGSYNEQFF | TGTGCCAGCAGCCCCCGTGTGGGCTCCTACAATGAGCAGTTCTTC
15 | NA | TRBJ2-3 | TRBV9 | NA | CASSGSSLPTDTQYF | TGTGCCAGCAGCGGGAGTAGTTTGCCCACAGATACGCAGTATTTT
15 | NA | TRBJ1-4 | TRBV28 | TRBD1 | CASSDDRVPWGKLFF | TGTGCCAGCAGTGACGACAGGGTCCCGTGGGGAAAACTGTTTTTT
11 | NA | TRBJ2-5 | TRBV29-1 | NA | CSVWLGGTQYF | TGCAGCGTTTGGCTAGGAGGGACCCAGTACTTC
13 | NA | TRBJ1-5 | TRBV27 | TRBD1 | CASSYRGGQPQHF | TGTGCCAGCAGTTACAGGGGAGGTCAGCCCCAGCATTTT
16 | NA | TRBJ1-3 | TRBV27 | NA | CASSRVGVSSGNTIYF | TGTGCCAGCAGTAGGGTCGGGGTCTCCTCTGGAAACACCATATATTTT
17 | NA | TRBJ2-3 | TRBV27 | NA | CASSPGPPTIYTDTQYF | TGTGCCAGCAGCCCCGGCCCCCCGACAATTTACACAGATACGCAGTATTTT
14 | NA | TRBJ2-7 | TRBV5-1 | NA | CASSLEPGPGEQYF | TGCGCCAGCAGCTTGGAGCCGGGACCTGGGGAGCAGTACTTC
15 | NA | TRBJ1-3 | TRBV11-2 | NA | CASSENRVTGNTIYF | TGTGCCAGCAGCGAAAACCGGGTTACAGGAAACACCATATATTTT
14 | NA | TRBJ2-7 | TRBV5-1 | NA | CASSPRDPISLQYF | TGCGCCAGCAGCCCCCGGGACCCGATTTCCCTGCAGTACTTC
15 | NA | TRBJ1-1 | TRBV3-1/TRBV3-2 | TRBD1 | CASSPSGTGVTEAFF | TGTGCCAGCAGCCCCTCCGGGACAGGGGTCACTGAAGCTTTCTTT
13 | NA | TRBJ1-1 | TRBV7-2 | NA | CASSLLQGAEAFF | TGTGCCAGCAGCCTTTTACAGGGCGCTGAAGCTTTCTTT
15 | NA | TRBJ2-3 | TRBV27 | NA | CASSLNRGLTDTQYF | TGTGCCAGCAGTTTAAACAGGGGACTCACAGATACGCAGTATTTT
15 | NA | TRBJ2-1 | TRBV18 | NA | CASSPISGVYNEQFF | TGTGCCAGCTCACCAATTTCGGGAGTCTACAATGAGCAGTTCTTC
11 | NA | TRBJ2-5 | TRBV30 | NA | CAWSVRETQYF | TGTGCCTGGAGTGTACGGGAGACCCAGTACTTC
15 | once | TRBJ2-5 | TRBV5-1 | TRBD1 | CASSLSGQGGETQYF | TGCGCCAGCAGTTTATCGGGACAGGGAGGGGAGACCCAGTACTTC
15 | NA | TRBJ1-3 | TRBV6-6 | NA | CASTLGQSSGNTIYF | TGTGCCAGCACCTTAGGGCAAAGCTCTGGAAACACCATATATTTT
12 | NA | TRBJ2-5 | TRBV29-1 | NA | CSVRPPHETQYF | TGCAGCGTTCGTCCCCCCCACGAGACCCAGTACTTC
11 | NA | TRBJ2-1 | TRBV20-1 | NA | CSAGPGREQFF | TGCAGTGCAGGCCCAGGGAGAGAGCAGTTCTTC
15 | NA | TRBJ1-4 | TRBV10-1 | NA | CASSEFKGNNEKLFF | TGCGCCAGCAGTGAATTTAAGGGGAACAATGAAAAACTGTTTTTT
16 | NA | TRBJ1-1 | TRBV28 | NA | CASSFMKGRVNTEAFF | TGTGCCAGCAGTTTTATGAAGGGGCGGGTAAATACTGAAGCTTTCTTT
15 | NA | TRBJ1-2 | TRBV28 | TRBD1 | CASGEYRTGQSGYTF | TGTGCCAGCGGCGAATACCGGACAGGTCAAAGCGGCTACACCTTC
15 | NA | TRBJ2-7 | TRBV9 | TRBD2 | CASSVDGTSGYEQYF | TGTGCCAGCAGCGTCGACGGAACTAGCGGGTACGAGCAGTACTTC
14 | NA | TRBJ1-4 | TRBV29-1 | NA | CSVEYEQVGGKLFF | TGCAGCGTTGAATATGAACAGGTCGGGGGAAAACTGTTTTTT
11 | NA | TRBJ2-7 | TRBV30 | NA | CAWNPPGQQYF | TGTGCCTGGAATCCGCCGGGACAGCAGTACTTC
13 | NA | TRBJ1-1 | TRBV28 | TRBD1 | CASSSSDRVLAFF | TGTGCCAGCAGTTCCAGCGACAGGGTGTTAGCTTTCTTT
15 | NA | TRBJ2-5 | TRBV9 | TRBD2 | CASSSRLAGGETQYF | TGTGCCAGCAGCTCCAGACTAGCGGGGGGAGAGACCCAGTACTTC
12 | NA | TRBJ2-5 | TRBV19 | TRBD1 | CASGRGQETQYF | TGTGCCAGTGGCAGGGGGCAAGAGACCCAGTACTTC
14 | NA | TRBJ1-2 | TRBV6-4 | NA | CASSDSLGSDGYTF | TGTGCCAGCAGTGACTCATTGGGATCGGACGGCTACACCTTC
16 | NA | TRBJ1-5 | TRBV10-3 | TRBD1 | CAISPTGGASNQPQHF | TGTGCCATCAGCCCTACAGGGGGCGCAAGCAATCAGCCCCAGCATTTT